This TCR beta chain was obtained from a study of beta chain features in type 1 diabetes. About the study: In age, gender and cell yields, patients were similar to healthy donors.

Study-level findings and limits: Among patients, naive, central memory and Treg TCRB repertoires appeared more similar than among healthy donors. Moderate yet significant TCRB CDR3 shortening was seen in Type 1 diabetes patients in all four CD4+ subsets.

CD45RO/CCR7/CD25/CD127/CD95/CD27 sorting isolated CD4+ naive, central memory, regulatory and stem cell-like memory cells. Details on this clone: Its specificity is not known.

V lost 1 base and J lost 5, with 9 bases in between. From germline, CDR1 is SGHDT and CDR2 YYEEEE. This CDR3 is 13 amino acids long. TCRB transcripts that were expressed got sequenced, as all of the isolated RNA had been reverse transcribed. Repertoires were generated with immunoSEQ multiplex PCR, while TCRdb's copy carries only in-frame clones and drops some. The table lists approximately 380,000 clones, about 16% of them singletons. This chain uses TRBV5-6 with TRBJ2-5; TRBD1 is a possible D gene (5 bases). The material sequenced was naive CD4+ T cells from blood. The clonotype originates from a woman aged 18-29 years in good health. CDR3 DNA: TGTGCCAGCAGCTTGAGCAGGGTTGAGACCCAGTACTTC. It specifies CASSLSRVETQYF.